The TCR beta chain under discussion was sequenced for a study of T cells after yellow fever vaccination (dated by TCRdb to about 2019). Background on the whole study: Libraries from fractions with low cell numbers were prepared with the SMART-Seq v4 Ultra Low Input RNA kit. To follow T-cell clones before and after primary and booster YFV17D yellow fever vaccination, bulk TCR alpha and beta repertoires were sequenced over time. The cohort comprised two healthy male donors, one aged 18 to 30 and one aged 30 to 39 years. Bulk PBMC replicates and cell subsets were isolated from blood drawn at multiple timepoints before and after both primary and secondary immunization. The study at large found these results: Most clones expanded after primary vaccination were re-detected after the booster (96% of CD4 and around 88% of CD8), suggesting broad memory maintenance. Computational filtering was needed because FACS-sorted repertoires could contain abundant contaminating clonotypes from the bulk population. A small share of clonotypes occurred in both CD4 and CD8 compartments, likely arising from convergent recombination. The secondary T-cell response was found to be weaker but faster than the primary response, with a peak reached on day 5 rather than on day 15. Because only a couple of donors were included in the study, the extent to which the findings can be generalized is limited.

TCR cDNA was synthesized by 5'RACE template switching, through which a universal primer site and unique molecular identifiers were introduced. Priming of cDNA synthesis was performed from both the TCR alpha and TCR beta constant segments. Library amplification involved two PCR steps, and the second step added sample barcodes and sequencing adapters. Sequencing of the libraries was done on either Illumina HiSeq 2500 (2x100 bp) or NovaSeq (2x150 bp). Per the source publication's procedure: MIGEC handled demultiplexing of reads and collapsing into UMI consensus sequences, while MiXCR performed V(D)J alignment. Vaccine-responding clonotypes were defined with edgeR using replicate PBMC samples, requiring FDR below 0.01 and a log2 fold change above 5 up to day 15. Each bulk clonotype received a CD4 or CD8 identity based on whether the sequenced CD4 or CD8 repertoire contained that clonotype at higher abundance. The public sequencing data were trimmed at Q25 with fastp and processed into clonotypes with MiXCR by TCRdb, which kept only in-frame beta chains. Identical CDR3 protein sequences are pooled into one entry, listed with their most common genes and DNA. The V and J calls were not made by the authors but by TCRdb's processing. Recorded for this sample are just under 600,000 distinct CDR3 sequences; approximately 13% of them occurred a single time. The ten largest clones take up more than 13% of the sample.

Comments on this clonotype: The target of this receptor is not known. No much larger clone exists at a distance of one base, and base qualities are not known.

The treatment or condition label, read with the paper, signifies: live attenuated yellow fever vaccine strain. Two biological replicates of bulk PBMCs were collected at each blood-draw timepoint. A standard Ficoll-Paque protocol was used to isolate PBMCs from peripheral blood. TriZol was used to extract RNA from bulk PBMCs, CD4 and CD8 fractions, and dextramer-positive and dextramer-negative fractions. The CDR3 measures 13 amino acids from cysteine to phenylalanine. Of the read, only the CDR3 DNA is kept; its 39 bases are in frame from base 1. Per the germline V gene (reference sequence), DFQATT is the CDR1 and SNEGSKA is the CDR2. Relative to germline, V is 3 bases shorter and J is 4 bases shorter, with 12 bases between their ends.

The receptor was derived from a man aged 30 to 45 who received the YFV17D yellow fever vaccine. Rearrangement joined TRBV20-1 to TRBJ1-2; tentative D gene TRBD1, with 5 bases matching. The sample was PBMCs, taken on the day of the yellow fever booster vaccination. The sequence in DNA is TGCAGTGCTAGCCCCTTGGGGGGCTATGGCTACACCTTC. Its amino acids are CSASPLGGYGYTF.